This T cell receptor (beta chain) was profiled in a study of T cell changes during pregnancy in multiple sclerosis. The assay was immunoSEQ multiplex PCR, and TCRdb's table has in-frame clones only and misses some. This table holds about 20,000 clones, about 89% found once. V dropped 6 bases and J dropped 1 base, with 9 bases sitting between them. The CDR3 loop spans 13 amino acids. The germline CDR1 and CDR2 sequences are SEHNR and FQNEAQ (reference sequence). This material consisted of CD4+ T cells from peripheral blood mononuclear cells, taken in the third trimester of pregnancy. The rearrangement links TRBV7-9 to TRBJ1-1; no firm D call. This receptor was taken from a female donor in good health, enrolled as a control in a pregnancy study. The CDR3 loop is CASRSAGNTEAFF. The DNA of the CDR3 is TGTGCCAGCAGAAGTGCAGGGAACACTGAAGCTTTCTTT.